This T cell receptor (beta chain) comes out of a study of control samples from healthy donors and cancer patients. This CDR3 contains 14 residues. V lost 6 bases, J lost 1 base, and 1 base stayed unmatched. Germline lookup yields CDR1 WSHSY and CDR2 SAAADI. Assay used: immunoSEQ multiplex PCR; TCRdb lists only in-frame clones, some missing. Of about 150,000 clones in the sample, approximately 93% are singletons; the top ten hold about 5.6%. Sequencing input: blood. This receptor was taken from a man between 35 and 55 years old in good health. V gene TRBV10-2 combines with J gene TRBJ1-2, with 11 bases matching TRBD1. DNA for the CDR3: TGCGCCAGCAGGGGACAGGGGGTTAACTATGGCTACACCTTC. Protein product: CASRGQGVNYGYTF.